Presented here are 10 T cell receptor beta chains from one specimen sequenced in a study of cytomegalovirus exposure and HLA in healthy donors (dated by TCRdb to the late 2010s). The library was made by the immunoSEQ multiplex PCR assay. The multiplex PCR relied on a mix of 60 forward primers for TCR Vbeta segments and 13 reverse primers for TCR Jbeta segments. In TCRdb, the immuneACCESS table is reduced to in-frame sequences with V and J assigned. These tables do not hold every clone; where another copy was compared, an unresolved V gene accounts for under half, and the others remain unexplained. The table for this sample lists some 150,000 clones; roughly 76% of them were counted only once. 13% of the sample is held by the ten biggest clonotypes. The material sequenced was PBMCs. All receptors derive from a woman aged 50 to 60 in good health and CMV-seronegative.

The chain has TRBV28 and TRBJ1-2, with 11 positions matching TRBD1. The CDR3 is 16 amino acids. Germline V lookup: CDR1 MDHEN, CDR2 SYDVKM. Trimming took 6 bases from V and 3 from J; bases not matched to a gene: 9. CDR3 sequence reads: CASRPGTGGLYYGYTF. In DNA form, the CDR3 reads TGTGCCAGCAGACCCGGGACAGGGGGATTATACTATGGCTACACCTTC.

This clone came up a few times. V usage is TRBV9 and J usage is TRBJ1-5; 8 bases align to TRBD1. Germline values: CDR1 SGDLS, CDR2 YYNGEE. The CDR3 is 14 amino acids. The ends lost 4 bases at V and 3 bases at J; junction bases unmatched: 3. CDR3 nucleotides: TGTGCCAGCAGCATGGGACAGGACAATCAGCCCCAGCATTTT. This gives the protein CASSMGQDNQPQHF. Filled out from reference TRBV9 and TRBJ1-5, the complete variable domain reads DSGVTQTPKHLITATGQRVTLRCSPRSGDLSVYWYQQSLDQGLQFLIQYYNGEERAKGNILERFSAQQFPDLHSELNLSSLELGDSALYFCASSMGQDNQPQHFGDGTRLSIL.

This chain links TRBV19 with TRBJ1-4, with TRBD1 matching 7 bases. Germline assignment: CDR1 LNHDA and CDR2 SQIVND (reference sequence). This CDR3 has 14 residues. V lost 7 bases, J lost 7 bases, and 9 bases stayed unmatched. The CDR3 spells CASKWGTDGEKLFF. The CDR3 coding sequence is TGTGCCAGTAAATGGGGGACAGATGGTGAAAAACTGTTTTTT.

The V and J genes are TRBV5-1 and TRBJ1-2, with TRBD1 matching over 7 bases. Germline V gene sequence: CDR1 SGHRS, CDR2 YFSETQ. The junction had 5 bases not matched to a gene; V was cut back by 0 bases and J by 3 bases. There are 15 residues in the CDR3. The CDR3 coding sequence is TGCGCCAGCAGCTTGGGAGGGGGCTCGGACTATGGCTACACCTTC. It encodes CASSLGGGSDYGYTF.

The CDR3 DNA follows: TGCCAAACAGAAGAAAATGAAAAACTGTTTTTT. It specifies CQTEENEKLFF. V is TRBV20-1 and J is TRBJ1-4; D ambiguous. In germline, CDR1 is DFQATT, CDR2 SNEGSKA (reference sequence). The CDR3 spans 11 residues.

This CDR3 reads CASSVEGDYGYTF. In nucleotides, the CDR3 is TGTGCCAGCAGCGTAGAGGGGGACTATGGCTACACCTTC. This chain joins TRBV9 and TRBJ1-2, with a possible D match to TRBD1 (6 bases). CDR1 is SGDLS and CDR2 is YYNGEE in the germline V gene. CDR3 size: 13 residues. Trimming stripped 0 bases from V and 3 bases from J, with 6 bases between.

The genes are TRBV5-1 and TRBJ2-7, with TRBD2 matching 8 bases. J gave up 3 bases and V 5 bases, and 7 bases lay outside the gene matches. CDR1 SGHRS and CDR2 YFSETQ come from the germline V gene. The CDR3 is 14 amino acids. As DNA, the CDR3 is TGCGCCAGCAGTGCACAGCGGGGGAACTACGAGCAGTACTTC. Its protein product is CASSAQRGNYEQYF.

V is TRBV25-1 and J is TRBJ2-2; perhaps TRBD1 as D (7 bases). The V end lost 1 base, the J end lost 4 bases, and 16 bases lay between the germline ends. Germline assignment: CDR1 MGHDK and CDR2 SYGVNS. CDR3 length equals 17 residues. CDR3 amino acids: CASSESGDSRLTGELFF. In nucleotides, the CDR3 is TGTGCCAGCAGTGAATCGGGGGACAGTAGACTCACCGGGGAGCTGTTTTTT. Filled out from reference TRBV25-1 and TRBJ2-2, the complete variable domain reads EADIYQTPRYLVIGTGKKITLECSQTMGHDKMYWYQQDPGMELHLIHYSYGVNSTEKGDLSSESTVSRIRTEHFPLTLESARPSHTSQYLCASSESGDSRLTGELFFGEGSRLTVL.

The chain carries TRBV4-1 and TRBJ2-7; 9 nucleotides line up with TRBD1. Trimming cost V 0 bases and J 7 bases; bases outside gene matches: 10. Germline V gene sequence: CDR1 MGHRA, CDR2 YSYEKL. The CDR3 has 16 residues. The CDR3 is CASSQDHRGPLGEQYF. The CDR3 DNA reads TGCGCCAGCAGCCAAGATCACAGGGGGCCCCTTGGGGAGCAGTACTTC.

This clone appeared a few times. The rearrangement links TRBV5-8 to TRBJ1-1; tentatively, D is TRBD1 (5 bases). The CDR3 consists of 14 residues. Trimming left V 4 bases short and J 1 base short, with 11 bases between. Germline assignment: CDR1 SGHTS and CDR2 YDEGEE. CDR3 DNA sequence: TGTGCCAGCAGCGTGGGGCTCCAGAACACTGAAGCTTTCTTT. Translated: CASSVGLQNTEAFF.